A selection of T cell receptor beta chains follows, all from one sample in a study of blood T cells in healthy people across ages. TCRdb ran MiXCR on the 5' RACE reads and lists one entry per CDR3 protein. The table has approximately 800,000 distinct CDR3 sequences, roughly 56% seen once. Sequencing was performed on blood. Every receptor here comes from a man aged 35-49 years in good health. The CDR3 runs from the conserved cysteine through the conserved F or W. The D gene is left open where the match is weak. Clone size is shown for a subset of rows, as once, few, many or a class of expanded clone.

CDR3aa | CDR3nt | j_gene | v_gene | d_gene | abundance
CSASAGAAYNEQFF | TGCAGTGCTAGCGCGGGAGCGGCGTACAATGAGCAGTTCTTC | TRBJ2-1 | TRBV20-1 | TRBD2 | NA
CSARDHRGGELFF | TGCAGTGCTAGAGATCACAGGGGCGGGGAGCTGTTTTTT | TRBJ2-2 | TRBV20-1 | TRBD1 | few
CASRLAGDAGSSYEQYF | TGTGCCAGCAGACTAGCGGGAGACGCCGGGAGCTCCTACGAGCAGTACTTC | TRBJ2-7 | TRBV6-1 | TRBD2 | few
CASSPPGELPEYF | TGTGCCAGCAGCCCGCCCGGGGAGCTCCCGGAGTACTTC | TRBJ2-4 | TRBV7-9 | NA | NA
CASIPTGSLSPDTQYF | TGTGCCAGCATACCAACCGGGTCTCTCAGTCCAGATACGCAGTATTTT | TRBJ2-3 | TRBV27 | NA | NA
CASSPGRMNTEAFF | TGTGCCAGCAGCCCGGGACGTATGAACACTGAAGCTTTCTTT | TRBJ1-1 | TRBV7-9 | NA | few
CASSQDPPLPGRNSYEQYF | TGCGCCAGCAGCCAAGATCCGCCGCTCCCCGGCAGGAACTCCTACGAGCAGTACTTC | TRBJ2-7 | TRBV4-3 | NA | few
CASSSGNYNSPLHF | TGTGCCAGCAGTTCCGGAAACTATAATTCACCCCTCCACTTT | TRBJ1-6 | TRBV6-2/TRBV6-3 | NA | NA
CASSPTRVGGTDTQYF | TGTGCCAGCAGCCCTACACGGGTAGGAGGCACAGATACGCAGTATTTT | TRBJ2-3 | TRBV11-2 | NA | NA
CSARGWGSYEQYF | TGCAGTGCTAGGGGATGGGGGAGCTACGAGCAGTACTTC | TRBJ2-7 | TRBV20-1 | NA | NA
CSARDRGKRGGRGEQFF | TGCAGTGCTAGAGATAGGGGCAAGCGGGGGGGCCGGGGTGAGCAGTTCTTC | TRBJ2-1 | TRBV20-1 | TRBD2 | NA
CASSATAYGYTF | TGCGCCAGCAGCGCGACGGCTTACGGCTACACCTTC | TRBJ1-2 | TRBV5-1 | NA | NA
CASSLEVYEQYF | TGTGCCAGCAGCTTAGAGGTCTACGAGCAGTACTTC | TRBJ2-7 | TRBV7-9 | NA | many
CASMPGQGANGELFF | TGTGCCAGCATGCCGGGACAGGGGGCCAACGGGGAGCTGTTTTTT | TRBJ2-2 | TRBV2 | TRBD1 | NA
CASSESWGTTSEKLFF | TGTGCCAGCAGCGAATCTTGGGGGACCACCTCGGAAAAACTGTTTTTT | TRBJ1-4 | TRBV9 | NA | many
CASRLVSTYEQYF | TGCGCCAGCCGCCTTGTTTCTACCTACGAGCAGTACTTC | TRBJ2-7 | TRBV5-1 | NA | few
CASTRSGGAYTF | TGTGCCAGCACCAGGTCGGGGGGCGCCTACACCTTC | TRBJ1-2 | TRBV7-9 | NA | NA
CASSQQPGLTYEQYF | TGTGCCAGCAGCCAACAACCGGGACTTACCTATGAGCAGTACTTC | TRBJ2-5 | TRBV3-1 | NA | once
CASSTGTSPQETQYF | TGCGCCAGCAGCACCGGGACTAGCCCTCAAGAGACCCAGTACTTC | TRBJ2-5 | TRBV5-1 | TRBD2 | NA
CASSVGTALSGANVLTF | TGTGCCAGCAGTGTCGGGACGGCCCTCTCTGGGGCCAACGTCCTGACTTTC | TRBJ2-6 | TRBV6-2/TRBV6-3 | NA | NA
CAISEQGGRTEAFF | TGTGCCATCAGTGAACAGGGAGGTAGAACTGAAGCTTTCTTT | TRBJ1-1 | TRBV10-3 | NA | NA
CASSSGGGQSSIQYF | TGTGCCAGCAGTTCGGGGGGGGGACAGTCTAGCATTCAGTACTTC | TRBJ2-4 | TRBV6-6 | NA | NA
CASSPRGGRDHNEQFF | TGCGCCAGCAGCCCTCGGGGGGGGCGGGACCACAATGAGCAGTTCTTC | TRBJ2-1 | TRBV5-1 | TRBD2 | NA
CASSQQTVTTDTQYF | TGCGCCAGCAGCCAACAGACAGTAACCACAGATACGCAGTATTTT | TRBJ2-3 | TRBV5-1 | NA | NA
CASSRGMGSYNEQFF | TGTGCCAGTAGTAGAGGGATGGGCTCCTACAATGAGCAGTTCTTC | TRBJ2-1 | TRBV19 | NA | NA
CQVGWANTEAFF | TGTCAAGTTGGATGGGCGAACACTGAAGCTTTCTTT | TRBJ1-1 | TRBV6-1 | NA | few
CASSDEDRGLTDTQYF | TGTGCCAGCAGTGATGAGGACAGGGGGCTTACAGATACGCAGTATTTT | TRBJ2-3 | TRBV2 | TRBD1 | NA
CSVERTGGQETQYF | TGCAGCGTTGAAAGGACAGGGGGCCAAGAGACCCAGTACTTC | TRBJ2-5 | TRBV29-1 | TRBD1 | once
CASSFTGNSETQYF | TGTGCCAGCAGCTTCACAGGAAACTCGGAGACCCAGTACTTC | TRBJ2-5 | TRBV7-9 | NA | NA